This T cell receptor (beta chain) was recorded in a study of T cells expressing NK-cell markers. At the level of the study: Sequenced donors, eight in total, included seven who were HCMV-seropositive and one who was seronegative. Study-level findings and limits: Each of a handful of donors carried dominant NKG2C+ clonotypes accounting for about 1.0-7.5% of CD8+ T cells.

About this clonotype itself: Its matching antigen is unknown.

The CDR3 totals 14 residues. The germline V gene has CDR1 LGHDT and CDR2 YNNKEL (reference sequence). Generation of TCR beta cDNA was performed by 5'RACE template switching incorporating UMIs. TCRdb reprocessed the 5' RACE reads and stores each CDR3 protein as one record, lacking DNA. The table counts approximately 170,000 distinct CDR3 sequences; 20% to 25% lies in the top ten. The TCR sequence derives from a man aged 18 to 69 in good health. This chain joins TRBV3-1 and TRBJ1-2. Sample: blood T cells: a sorted CD56 or NKG2C T cell subset, CD4+ or CD8+ T cells, or bulk PBMC T cells (not recorded which). The CDR3 loop reads CASSQDLQPRGYTF.